Below, one T cell receptor (beta chain) is given with its context. Profiled with immunoSEQ multiplex PCR; TCRdb holds only in-frame clones, not every one. This sample yields about 200,000 clones, of which approximately 85% are seen a single time; 2.4% belongs to the top ten. This record belongs to a study of blood T cell repertoires in COVID-19. Overall study context: PBMCs, B-cell-depleted T cells, or T cells provided the cDNA or gDNA that made up the material.

The V end was cut by 2 bases, the J end by 6 bases, with 8 bases between. The CDR3 has 14 residues. Germline assignment: CDR1 LGHNT and CDR2 FRNRAP. The chain recombines TRBV12-5 with TRBJ1-6; D gene uncertain. This receptor was obtained from a woman in her seventies with COVID-19, enrolled during active disease. The sequenced sample consisted of peripheral blood. The CDR3: CASGLTAPNSPLHF. CDR3 nucleotide sequence: TGTGCTAGTGGTTTGACAGCCCCTAATTCACCCCTCCACTTT.